One and the same sample provided the 26 T cell receptor beta chains below, sequenced in a study of blood T cell repertoires in COVID-19. The protocol was immunoSEQ multiplex PCR, while the TCRdb copy is restricted to in-frame clones and leaves out a portion. This sample yields tens of thousands of clones, of which approximately 86% are seen a single time; 7.5% to 10% belongs to the top ten. Specimen: peripheral blood. All receptors come from a woman in her 70s with acute or convalescent COVID-19.

V is TRBV7-8 and J is TRBJ2-4; D is perhaps TRBD1 (6 bases). V was trimmed by 0 bases and J by 6 bases, leaving 12 bases between them. This CDR3 contains 15 residues. CDR1 is SGHVS, CDR2 FQNEAQ, per germline. Written as DNA, the CDR3 is TGTGCCAGCAGCTTAGCTACCACAGGGCTAAACATTCAGTACTTC. This codes for CASSLATTGLNIQYF.

The V and J genes are TRBV6-4 and TRBJ1-2; the match to TRBD1 covers 7 bases. CDR1 is MRHNA, CDR2 SNTAGT, per germline. CDR3 length: 14 residues. V lost 0 bases, J lost 6 bases, and 4 bases stayed unmatched. The CDR3 DNA is TGTGCCAGCAGTGACTCGACAGGGACGGATGGCTACACCTTC. Translated: CASSDSTGTDGYTF.

The V call is TRBV12-5, the J call TRBJ2-1, with D possibly matching TRBD1 (6 bases). V was clipped by 0 bases and J by 9 bases, with 15 bases between them. CDR3 length: 15 residues. The V gene's germline CDR1 is LGHNT and CDR2 FRNRAP. The CDR3 region is CASGLVIGRGGEQFF. CDR3 in DNA: TGTGCTAGTGGTTTGGTAATTGGCAGGGGCGGTGAGCAGTTCTTC.

The DNA for the CDR3 is TGTGCCAGCAGTTACCTGAACGGGGTAACTAATTCACCCCTCCACTTT. Its translation is CASSYLNGVTNSPLHF. This chain uses TRBV6-5 with TRBJ1-6; D remains unclear. The CDR3 extends over 16 amino acids. Germline V gives CDR1 MNHEY, CDR2 SVGAGI. V lost 2 bases to trimming and J lost 6 bases, with 14 bases between them.

Only a few counts were recorded for this clone. The rearrangement joins TRBV7-8 to TRBJ2-7; 7 nucleotides align to TRBD2. The ends lost 7 bases at V and 1 base at J; junction bases unmatched: 7. From germline, CDR1 is SGHVS and CDR2 FQNEAQ. The CDR3 runs to 14 residues. The CDR3, as DNA: TGTGCCAGCACCCAGCGGGACGTATCCTACGAGCAGTACTTC. It encodes CASTQRDVSYEQYF.

This clone was recorded once. The rearrangement links TRBV6-2 or TRBV6-3 to TRBJ2-1; TRBD1 might be the D (5 bases). Trimming left V 2 bases short and J 0 bases short, with 11 bases between. The germline V gene has CDR1 MNHEY and CDR2 SVGEGT. The CDR3 spans 16 residues. The CDR3 DNA follows: TGTGCCAGCAGTTACGTCTCAGGGCTCTCCTACAATGAGCAGTTCTTC. This encodes CASSYVSGLSYNEQFF.

The genes are TRBV6-2 or TRBV6-3 and TRBJ1-3; 7 nucleotides align to TRBD1. This CDR3 has 15 residues. J was trimmed by 0 bases and V by 6 bases; bases with no gene match: 5. Germline V gene data show CDR1 as MNHEY and CDR2 as SVGEGT. CDR3 sequence reads: CASSRQGTSGNTIYF. The CDR3 DNA reads TGTGCCAGCAGCCGACAGGGAACCTCTGGAAACACCATATATTTT.

This chain links TRBV9 with TRBJ1-6; D remains ambiguous. The CDR3 contains 13 residues. V was clipped by 2 bases and J by 8 bases, with 8 bases between them. From germline, CDR1 is SGDLS and CDR2 YYNGEE. In DNA form, the CDR3 reads TGTGCCAGCAGCGTCGAGATGTATTCACCCCTCCACTTT. Amino acids: CASSVEMYSPLHF.

V and J are TRBV2 and TRBJ2-1; D unclear. V shed 5 bases and J shed 5 bases, with 16 bases lying between them. The length of the CDR3 is 15 residues. Germline V gene sequence: CDR1 SNHLY, CDR2 FYNNEI. CDR3 sequence: CASSSSKASNNEQFF. The CDR3 DNA follows: TGTGCCAGCAGTTCGTCCAAGGCTAGTAACAATGAGCAGTTCTTC.

The chain is built from TRBV7-9 and TRBJ1-3; TRBD1 is a possible D gene (6 bases). Trimming stripped 4 bases from V and 0 bases from J, with 10 bases between. From germline, CDR1 is SEHNR and CDR2 FQNEAQ (reference sequence). The CDR3 covers 15 residues. The CDR3 DNA reads TGTGCCAGCAGCTGGATAGGGGGCTCTGGAAACACCATATATTTT. Translation gives CASSWIGGSGNTIYF.

The V call is TRBV28, the J call TRBJ2-1; D is possibly TRBD2 (6 bases). CDR1 is MDHEN, CDR2 SYDVKM, per germline. There are 15 residues in the CDR3. Between the trimmed V and J ends, which lost 6 bases and 0 bases, there was a span of 12 bases. CDR3 sequence (DNA): TGTGCCAGCAGGTTAAGCGGGCCCTCCTACAATGAGCAGTTCTTC. Its translation is CASRLSGPSYNEQFF.

The genes are TRBV5-1 and TRBJ2-1; 13 positions agree with TRBD2. CDR1 is SGHRS and CDR2 is YFSETQ in the germline V gene. The CDR3 spans 15 residues. The trim removed 6 bases at V and 4 bases at J, leaving 4 bases unmatched. For the CDR3, the DNA is TGCGCCAGCAACCCGACTAGCGGGGGGTACAATGAGCAGTTCTTC. It codes for CASNPTSGGYNEQFF. Using reference TRBV5-1 and TRBJ2-1 for the parts outside the CDR3, the full variable domain is KAGVTQTPRYLIKTRGQQVTLSCSPISGHRSVSWYQQTPGQGLQFLFEYFSETQRNKGNFPGRFSGRQFSNSRSEMNVSTLELGDSALYLCASNPTSGGYNEQFFGPGTRLTVL.

This clone was recorded only once. CDR3 in DNA: TGTGCCTGGAGACTCCGGAGCTACGAGCAGTACTTC. As protein: CAWRLRSYEQYF. The chain employs TRBV30 and TRBJ2-7; D is undetermined. Germline values: CDR1 GTSNPN, CDR2 SVGIG (reference sequence). The CDR3 contains 12 residues. V lost 3 bases and J 3 bases, leaving 9 bases between the germline ends. Supplemented by reference TRBV30 and TRBJ2-7, the full variable domain reads SQTIHQWPATLVQPVGSPLSLECTVEGTSNPNLYWYRQAAGRGLQLLFYSVGIGQISSEVPQNLSASRPQDRQFILSSKKLLLSDSGFYLCAWRLRSYEQYFGPGTRLTVT.

CDR3 DNA sequence: TGTGCCAGTAGTAGGCGACACTCGGACGAGCAGTACTTC. Its translation is CASSRRHSDEQYF. The chain links TRBV19 to TRBJ2-7; D is uncertain. V dropped 4 bases and J dropped 5 bases, with 12 bases sitting between them. This CDR3 contains 13 residues. The V gene's germline CDR1 is LNHDA and CDR2 SQIVND (reference sequence).

Of note for this clone: Other DNA sequences in the sample encode the same CDR3. V is TRBV5-1 and J is TRBJ1-5; D not certain. Germline-derived CDR1 and CDR2 are SGHRS and YFSETQ. Trimming removed 0 bases from V and 0 bases from J, with 4 bases in between. This CDR3 spans 14 amino acids. CDR3 nucleotides: TGCGCCAGCAGCTTGGACAGTAGCAATCAGCCCCAGCATTTT. Its protein product is CASSLDSSNQPQHF.

V is TRBV27 and J is TRBJ2-5, with a possible D match to TRBD2 (6 bases). The CDR3 sequence is 14 residues long. Germline CDR1 and CDR2: MNHEY and SMNVEV (reference sequence). V gave up 2 bases and J gave up 5 bases, with 12 bases separating them. CDR3 loop: CASSLIRDSETQYF. The CDR3 DNA is TGTGCCAGCAGTTTAATTAGGGACTCGGAGACCCAGTACTTC.

The chain is built from TRBV18 and TRBJ1-1; 7 positions match TRBD1. The CDR3 loop spans 15 amino acids. Germline assignment: CDR1 KGHSH and CDR2 LQKENI. With V trimmed by 3 bases and J by 1 base, 5 bases remained unmatched. The CDR3 DNA reads TGTGCCAGCTCACCCGAGACAGGGTCGAACACTGAAGCTTTCTTT. Encoded protein: CASSPETGSNTEAFF.

The chain joins TRBV7-9 to TRBJ2-7, with 7 bases that match TRBD1. The germline CDR1 and CDR2 sequences are SEHNR and FQNEAQ (reference sequence). With V trimmed by 5 bases and J by 2 bases, 12 bases remained unmatched. This CDR3 contains 16 residues. The CDR3 spells CASSPPLGTAAYEQYF. The CDR3 DNA reads TGTGCCAGCAGCCCACCTTTAGGGACAGCGGCCTACGAGCAGTACTTC.

This clone appeared once. This chain links TRBV20-1 with TRBJ2-7, with D tentatively TRBD2 (5 bases). The CDR3 contains 10 residues. V gave up 5 bases and J gave up 7 bases, with 9 bases separating them. CDR1 is DFQATT and CDR2 is SNEGSKA in the germline V gene (reference sequence). CDR3 coding DNA: TGCAGTGCTGGTGGACTGGAGCAGTACTTC. It specifies CSAGGLEQYF.

The chain links TRBV10-1 to TRBJ2-3; D is possibly TRBD1 (5 bases). The length of the CDR3 is 16 residues. The V end lost 1 base, the J end lost 0 bases, and 11 bases lay between the germline ends. Germline CDR1 reads WNHNN; CDR2 reads SYGVQD (reference sequence). DNA of the CDR3: TGCGCCAGCAGTGAGTTGACAGTCTTGAGCACAGATACGCAGTATTTT. The encoded protein is CASSELTVLSTDTQYF.

This chain connects TRBV2 to TRBJ2-5, with 13 bases fitting TRBD2. V was clipped by 5 bases and J by 1 base; unmatched bases: 1. CDR1 is SNHLY, CDR2 FYNNEI, per germline. The CDR3 is 15 amino acids. DNA of the CDR3: TGTGCCAGCAGTCGACTAGCGGGGGGCCAAGAGACCCAGTACTTC. As protein: CASSRLAGGQETQYF.

The rearrangement joins TRBV27 to TRBJ2-3, with 9 bases identical to TRBD1. V lost 4 bases to trimming and J lost 3 bases; unmatched junction nucleotides: 5. This CDR3 region has 15 residues. Germline V gene lookup returns CDR1 MNHEY and CDR2 SMNVEV (reference sequence). CDR3 DNA sequence: TGTGCCAGCAGTTCGACAGGGGGTTTTACAGATACGCAGTATTTT. Translating gives CASSSTGGFTDTQYF.

This chain joins TRBV7-8 and TRBJ2-5; D is uncertain. Trimming shortened V by 4 bases and J by 2 bases, and 11 bases separated the two germline ends. This CDR3 has 14 amino acids. From germline, CDR1 is SGHVS and CDR2 FQNEAQ. Written as DNA, the CDR3 is TGTGCCAGCAGCTATCCATATACACAAGAGACCCAGTACTTC. Protein product: CASSYPYTQETQYF.

The V and J genes are TRBV19 and TRBJ1-1, with a tentative D call TRBD1 (6 bases). V gave up 9 bases and J gave up 1 base, with 9 bases separating them. Germline V gene data show CDR1 as LNHDA and CDR2 as SQIVND (reference sequence). The CDR3 runs to 12 residues. CDR3 coding DNA: TGTGCCAGCGGACAGCCGAACACTGAAGCTTTCTTT. This codes for CASGQPNTEAFF.

V gene TRBV5-5 combines with J gene TRBJ2-2; TRBD1 matches 7 bases. V trimming: 1 base; J trimming: 7 bases; junction bases outside the gene matches: 10. This CDR3 has 16 residues. Germline assignment: CDR1 SGHKS and CDR2 YYEKEE (reference sequence). The CDR3 protein is CASSLSDRAAGGELFF. Here the CDR3 DNA reads TGTGCCAGCAGCTTGTCTGACAGGGCCGCTGGCGGGGAGCTGTTTTTT. Using reference TRBV5-5 and TRBJ2-2 for the parts outside the CDR3, the full variable domain is DAGVTQSPTHLIKTRGQQVTLRCSPISGHKSVSWYQQVLGQGPQFIFQYYEKEERGRGNFPDRFSARQFPNYSSELNVNALLLGDSALYLCASSLSDRAAGGELFFGEGSRLTVL.

The chain employs TRBV11-2 and TRBJ2-7, with no clear D. Trimming took 5 bases from V and 2 from J, leaving 10 bases between them. There are 13 residues in the CDR3. From germline, CDR1 is SGHAT and CDR2 FQNNGV. DNA for the CDR3: TGTGCCAGCAGCCCCCCAACTACCTACGAGCAGTACTTC. Translating gives CASSPPTTYEQYF.